A single sample is the source of the 32 T cell receptor beta chains below, sequenced in a study of T cell repertoires in cytomegalovirus infection. TCRdb processed the reads anew with MiXCR; each CDR3 protein has one entry. The sample has over 100,000 distinct CDR3 sequences, around 10% seen once; the top ten hold over 25%. These receptors have no identified antigens. Sequences were obtained from PBMCs, sequenced either directly or after in vitro stimulation (not recorded which). The receptor source for this set is a human donor in good health (CMV status not recorded). Some clones in this sample may be carry-over from other donors' samples.

The table lists this clonotype with many counts. The chain uses TRBV11-1 and TRBJ2-3; D is unresolved. The CDR3 contains 14 residues. Germline V lookup: CDR1 SGHAT, CDR2 FQDESV (reference sequence). Trimming took 5 bases from V and 3 from J, leaving 12 bases between them. The CDR3 DNA is TGTGCCAGCAGCGCTCCTGGACCAACAGATACGCAGTATTTT. Its protein product is CASSAPGPTDTQYF.

This clonotype was recorded many times. The chain recombines TRBV6-1 with TRBJ2-7; no clear D gene. V dropped 8 bases and J dropped 1 base, with 12 bases sitting between them. The CDR3 loop spans 13 amino acids. CDR1 and CDR2 from the germline V gene are MNHNS and SASEGT. For the CDR3, the DNA is TGTGCCAGCGCGAAAGCACAGTCCTACGAGCAGTACGTC. Translating gives CASAKAQSYEQYV.

This clonotype was found a few times. The genes are TRBV23-1 and TRBJ2-1; TRBD2 might be the D (6 bases). TRBV23-1 carries the ORF label, with uncertain function. The CDR3 contains 16 residues. The V end lost 3 bases, the J end lost 6 bases, and 18 bases lay between the germline ends. The CDR3, as DNA: TGCGCCAGCAGTCAGAATGGTGGGCGGGGCCCCAATGAGCAGTTCTTC. It encodes CASSQNGGRGPNEQFF.

This clonotype was observed many times. V is TRBV7-2 and J is TRBJ2-3, with TRBD2 identical over 7 bases. Unmatched junction bases numbered 4, after V lost 7 bases and J lost 0 bases. CDR3 length: 14 residues. From germline, CDR1 is SGHTA and CDR2 FQGNSA. The CDR3 coding sequence is TGTGCCAGCAATGTACTAGCGAGCACAGATACGCAGTATTTT. Translating it yields CASNVLASTDTQYF.

This clonotype was detected a few times. The V gene is TRBV20-1, the J gene TRBJ1-4, with a tentative D call TRBD1 (6 bases). Germline V gives CDR1 DFQATT, CDR2 SNEGSKA (reference sequence). CDR3 length: 14 residues. V was shortened by 6 bases and J by 5 bases, with 16 bases between the two germline ends. DNA of the CDR3: TGCAGTGCCCTACCGGGGGGCGGGAATGAAAAACTGTTTTTT. Amino acid sequence: CSALPGGGNEKLFF.

The CDR3 here is CASSLHRTISTDTQYF. CDR3 sequence (DNA): TGTGCCAGCAGCCTACACAGGACTATTAGCACAGATACGCAGTATTTT. V usage is TRBV7-2 and J usage is TRBJ2-3; TRBD2 might be the D (6 bases). The germline V gene encodes CDR1 SGHTA and CDR2 FQGNSA. The germline V and J ends were trimmed by 5 bases and 0 bases, with 15 bases remaining between them. This CDR3 has 16 amino acids.

Concerning this clonotype itself: This may be a read error: a much more frequent sequence differs by one nucleotide. V is TRBV7-4 and J is TRBJ2-5, with a tentative D call TRBD1 (5 bases). Trimming stripped 5 bases from V and 1 base from J, with 11 bases between. CDR3 length: 14 amino acids. CDR1 and CDR2 (germline): SGHVT, SQSDAQ. The CDR3 reads CASSLRDTQETQYF. The CDR3 DNA reads TGTGCCAGCAGCCTCAGGGATACCCAAGAGACCCAGTACTTC.

Comment on this clonotype: The final CDR3 position lacks the conserved phenylalanine or tryptophan, pointing to a likely read error. This rearrangement joins TRBV7-6 to TRBJ2-1; unclear D gene. Trimming shortened V by 5 bases and J by 9 bases, and 14 bases separated the two germline ends. The CDR3 length is 13 residues. From germline, CDR1 is SGHVS and CDR2 FNYEAQ. The CDR3 here is CASSPLRRGEQFL. The CDR3, as DNA: TGTGCCAGCAGCCCGCTCCGTCGCGGTGAGCAGTTCCTC.

V is TRBV20-1 and J is TRBJ2-2; 8 bases align to TRBD1. Trimming took 6 bases from V and 4 from J; bases not matched to a gene: 10. There are 15 residues in the CDR3. Germline CDR1 and CDR2: DFQATT and SNEGSKA (reference sequence). Written as DNA, the CDR3 is TGCAGTGCAACCGACAGGGGTCGAGGCACCGGGGAGCTGTTTTTT. This sequence encodes CSATDRGRGTGELFF.

This clonotype was found many times. The CDR3 loop is CASSTGNNEQFF. For the CDR3, the DNA is TGTGCCAGTAGTACGGGAAACAATGAGCAGTTCTTC. This chain uses TRBV19 with TRBJ2-1; weak D call: TRBD2 (5 bases). This CDR3 is built from 12 residues. Per germline, CDR1 LNHDA and CDR2 SQIVND (reference sequence). Deletions cut 4 bases from V and 5 bases from J, with 6 bases between. The full variable domain, its missing parts supplied by reference TRBV19 and TRBJ2-1, is DGGITQSPKYLFRKEGQNVTLSCEQNLNHDAMYWYRQDPGQGLRLIYYSQIVNDFQKGDIAEGYSVSREKKESFPLTVTSAQKNPTAFYLCASSTGNNEQFFGPGTRLTVL.

The table lists this clonotype with many counts. V is TRBV7-9 and J is TRBJ1-3; 8 nucleotides line up with TRBD1. Germline V gene sequence: CDR1 SEHNR, CDR2 FQNEAQ (reference sequence). The CDR3 has 15 amino acids. The V segment lost 4 bases and the J segment 5 bases; nucleotides outside the gene matches: 7. The CDR3 DNA sequence: TGTGCCAGCAGCTCTCGACAGGGGCGACGAAACACCATATATTTT. Its translation: CASSSRQGRRNTIYF. Based on the CDR3 plus reference TRBV7-9 and TRBJ1-3, the full variable domain is DTGVSQNPRHKITKRGQNVTFRCDPISEHNRLYWYRQTLGQGPEFLTYFQNEAQLEKSRLLSDRFSAERPKGSFSTLEIQRTEQGDSAMYLCASSSRQGRRNTIYFGEGSWLTVV.

This clonotype was seen only a few times. This chain's CDR3 is CASRTWRGQGQPQHF. CDR3 nucleotides: TGTGCCAGCAGGACGTGGAGGGGACAGGGTCAGCCCCAGCATTTT. This sequence joins TRBV6-1 and TRBJ1-5; TRBD1 matches at 9 bases. V gave up 6 bases and J gave up 6 bases; unmatched junction bases: 9. The CDR3 runs to 15 residues. CDR1 and CDR2 from the germline V gene are MNHNS and SASEGT.

This clonotype was counted ten times or more. The chain carries TRBV7-2 and TRBJ2-5; D ambiguous. The CDR3 totals 13 residues. The germline V gene has CDR1 SGHTA and CDR2 FQGNSA. Trimming left V 5 bases short and J 8 bases short, with 15 bases between. Here the CDR3 DNA reads TGTGCCAGCAGCCTTGACCAGCGCCGAACCCAGTACTTC. This encodes CASSLDQRRTQYF.

The CDR3 spells CASSFTGTEARYEQYF. DNA for the CDR3: TGTGCCAGCAGTTTCACCGGGACAGAGGCACGGTACGAGCAGTACTTC. The chain is built from TRBV6-7 and TRBJ2-7; TRBD1 matches 7 bases. TRBV6-7 is given ORF status, its function remaining uncertain. Trimming took 4 bases from V and 4 from J; bases not matched to a gene: 13. The CDR3 is 16 amino acids.

The chain carries TRBV28 and TRBJ1-5, with D unclear. The CDR3 is made up of 13 amino acids. Germline values: CDR1 MDHEN, CDR2 SYDVKM. The V and J ends lost 5 bases and 11 bases respectively, with 16 bases between them. The CDR3, as DNA: TGTGCCAGCAGTCCCCCGACCGCGGTAACCCAGCATTTT. Translating it yields CASSPPTAVTQHF.

The chain links TRBV24-1 to TRBJ1-2, with a possible D match to TRBD1 (6 bases). Between the trimmed V and J ends, which lost 0 bases and 8 bases, there was a span of 18 bases. The CDR3 contains 16 residues. In germline, CDR1 is KGHDR, CDR2 SFDVKD. The CDR3 is CATSDLAFPGASGYTF. The DNA for the CDR3 is TGTGCCACCAGTGATTTGGCGTTCCCGGGGGCGTCGGGCTACACCTTC.

The rearrangement uses TRBV20-1 and TRBJ2-1; maybe TRBD2 (7 bases). Germline V CDR1 and CDR2: DFQATT, SNEGSKA (reference sequence). V gave up 5 bases and J gave up 8 bases, with 25 bases separating them. This CDR3 comprises 16 residues. CDR3 in amino acids: CSASPSGGRGIDEQFF. In DNA, the CDR3 is TGCAGTGCTTCTCCCAGTGGGGGGAGGGGGATAGATGAGCAGTTCTTC.

There are a few counts of this clonotype. The gene calls are TRBV12-3 or TRBV12-4 and TRBJ2-1; 8 nucleotides line up with TRBD2. V shed 0 bases, J shed 4 bases, and the junction held 5 bases outside the gene matches. This CDR3 is 16 amino acids long. The CDR3 coding sequence is TGTGCCAGCAGTTTAGCGCGGTCGGGAGGGTACAATGAGCAGTTCTTC. It is translated as CASSLARSGGYNEQFF.

This rearrangement joins TRBV7-2 to TRBJ1-1; D is uncertain. Germline V lookup: CDR1 SGHTA, CDR2 FQGNSA. The CDR3 contains 17 residues. V was pared by 2 bases and J by 5 bases, with 21 bases between. The CDR3 loop reads CASSLRGSRTLRTEAFF. The CDR3, as DNA: TGTGCCAGCAGCTTACGGGGAAGCCGAACGCTGAGGACTGAAGCTTTCTTT.

This clonotype was counted ten times or more. The chain links TRBV3-1 to TRBJ1-4; TRBD1 agrees at 7 bases. Germline V gene data show CDR1 as LGHDT and CDR2 as YNNKEL (reference sequence). Trimming cost V 4 bases and J 7 bases; bases outside gene matches: 9. The CDR3 covers 15 residues. Here the CDR3 DNA reads TGTGCCAGCAGCCCGACCGGGACAGCGATTGAAAAACTGTTTTTT. Translation gives CASSPTGTAIEKLFF.

This clonotype was recorded at least ten times. The CDR3 DNA is TGTGCCAGCAGTTTCGGACAGTTCTCTGGAAACACCATATATTTT. It encodes CASSFGQFSGNTIYF. V is TRBV6-5 and J is TRBJ1-3, with D possibly TRBD1 on 6 matching bases. The V gene lost 4 bases and the J gene lost 0 bases, with 10 bases spanning the gap. This CDR3 has 15 residues. Germline loops: CDR1 MNHEY, CDR2 SVGAGI.

The sample holds many counts of this clonotype. The V gene is TRBV7-9, the J gene TRBJ2-5, with D unclear. The CDR3 has 14 amino acids. V gave up 5 bases and J gave up 0 bases, with 10 bases separating them. In germline, CDR1 is SEHNR, CDR2 FQNEAQ (reference sequence). The CDR3 region is CASSQARDQETQYF. For the CDR3, the DNA is TGTGCCAGCAGCCAAGCAAGGGACCAAGAGACCCAGTACTTC.

This clonotype was counted ten times or more. The V and J genes are TRBV12-3 or TRBV12-4 and TRBJ1-3; D is ambiguous. V was clipped by 6 bases and J by 0 bases, with 18 bases between them. The CDR3 length is 17 residues. CDR3 sequence reads: CASRLSPDGFSGNTIYF. CDR3 nucleotides: TGTGCCAGCAGATTATCTCCCGACGGTTTCTCTGGAAACACCATATATTTT.

The V and J genes are TRBV7-9 and TRBJ1-2; maybe TRBD1 (5 bases). Deletions cut 4 bases from V and 4 bases from J, with 7 bases between. The CDR3 runs 12 residues. Germline CDR1 and CDR2: SEHNR and FQNEAQ (reference sequence). Written as DNA, the CDR3 is TGTGCCAGCAGCTCGGGGCTCTATGGCTACACCTTC. It codes for CASSSGLYGYTF.

The sample holds many counts of this clonotype. V is TRBV4-1 and J is TRBJ2-3; D ambiguous. Germline V gives CDR1 MGHRA, CDR2 YSYEKL. This CDR3 is 14 amino acids long. Trimming left V 1 base short and J 5 bases short, with 10 bases between. CDR3 region: CASSQVGSRDTQYF. CDR3 bases: TGCGCCAGCAGCCAAGTCGGTTCAAGAGATACGCAGTATTTT.

The sample holds many counts of this clonotype. The rearrangement joins TRBV7-2 to TRBJ2-1; D is unclear. V shed 5 bases and J shed 3 bases, with 14 bases lying between them. The germline CDR1 and CDR2 sequences are SGHTA and FQGNSA. The CDR3 is 15 amino acids. CDR3 sequence: CASSPQRQSYNEQFF. DNA of the CDR3: TGTGCCAGCAGCCCCCAACGCCAGAGCTACAATGAGCAGTTCTTC.

This clonotype occurred many times. The chain employs TRBV7-6 and TRBJ2-1, with 10 bases fitting TRBD1. The CDR3 sequence is 14 residues long. Per germline, CDR1 SGHVS and CDR2 FNYEAQ. With V trimmed by 6 bases and J by 8 bases, 7 bases remained unmatched. In DNA form, the CDR3 reads TGTGCCAGCAGTTCCGGGACAGGGGCCTATGAGCAGTTCTTC. Translation: CASSSGTGAYEQFF. Supplemented by reference TRBV7-6 and TRBJ2-1, the full variable domain reads GAGVSQSPRYKVTKRGQDVALRCDPISGHVSLYWYRQALGQGPEFLTYFNYEAQQDKSGLPNDRFSAERPEGSISTLTIQRTEQRDSAMYRCASSSGTGAYEQFFGPGTRLTVL.

This clonotype was recorded at least ten times. V usage is TRBV7-7 and J usage is TRBJ2-5, with 7 bases identical to TRBD2. CDR3 length equals 13 residues. With V trimmed by 6 bases and J by 11 bases, 12 bases remained unmatched. The germline gives CDR1 SSHAT, CDR2 FNYEAQ (reference sequence). CDR3 protein: CASSSSTSARQYF. The CDR3 bases are TGTGCCAGCAGTTCCTCCACTAGCGCTCGTCAGTACTTC.

The table lists this clonotype with many counts. This chain links TRBV12-3 or TRBV12-4 with TRBJ1-1; unclear D gene. This CDR3 has 13 residues. Trimming removed 2 bases from V and 1 base from J, with 5 bases in between. CDR3 coding DNA: TGTGCCAGCAGTTTATCGGGGAACACTGAAGCTTTCTTT. Translated, it gives CASSLSGNTEAFF.

This clonotype was seen ten or more times. This rearrangement joins TRBV6-2 or TRBV6-3 to TRBJ2-1; no reliable D call. Germline V gene data show CDR1 as MNHEY and CDR2 as SVGEGT. With 6 bases removed from V and 6 bases from J, the gap between germline ends came to 15 bases. CDR3 length: 14 amino acids. The CDR3 is CASRQRPDPNEQFF. CDR3 coding DNA: TGTGCCAGCAGACAAAGACCAGATCCCAATGAGCAGTTCTTC.

This clonotype has more than one count but fewer than ten. This chain links TRBV7-2 with TRBJ2-7; no clear D gene. Germline CDR1 is SGHTA and CDR2 is FQGNSA. V lost 0 bases and J lost 3, with 6 bases in between. This CDR3 spans 13 amino acids. The CDR3 DNA sequence: TGTGCCAGCAGCTTAGCCCAACACTACGAGCAGTACTTC. This encodes CASSLAQHYEQYF. Together with reference TRBV7-2 and TRBJ2-7, the CDR3 gives the full variable domain: GAGVSQSPSNKVTEKGKDVELRCDPISGHTALYWYRQSLGQGLEFLIYFQGNSAPDKSGLPSDRFSAERTGGSVSTLTIQRTQQEDSAVYLCASSLAQHYEQYFGPGTRLTVT.

This clonotype was detected a few times. The rearrangement joins TRBV7-9 to TRBJ2-2; D is possibly TRBD1 (6 bases). CDR3 size: 17 residues. CDR1 and CDR2 (germline): SEHNR, FQNEAQ (reference sequence). Trimming took 1 base from V and 4 from J, leaving 16 bases between them. The CDR3 reads CASSLVLQGLVTGELFF. The CDR3 DNA reads as TGTGCCAGCAGCTTAGTTCTCCAGGGGCTGGTCACCGGGGAGCTGTTTTTT.